Shown below are 23 T cell receptor beta chains from a single sample sequenced in a study of cytomegalovirus exposure and HLA in healthy donors. The PCR used 60 Vbeta and 13 Jbeta primers. Produced via immunoSEQ multiplex PCR; TCRdb's table is partial and in-frame only. The sample lists 130,000 or so clones, roughly two thirds occurring once. Source material: PBMCs. The receptors shown here come from a male donor in good health and CMV-seronegative.

As DNA, the CDR3 is TGTGCCAGCACACTTGGCCCCGGGGAGGGCTCCTACAATGAGCAGTTCTTC. Amino acids: CASTLGPGEGSYNEQFF. V usage is TRBV7-2 and J usage is TRBJ2-1, with TRBD2 matching 7 bases. This CDR3 has 17 residues. Trimming took 7 bases from V and 0 from J; bases not matched to a gene: 12. From germline, CDR1 is SGHTA and CDR2 FQGNSA.

The rearrangement links TRBV28 to TRBJ1-4, with D perhaps matching TRBD1 (6 bases). Trimming shortened V by 5 bases and J by 4 bases, and 14 bases separated the two germline ends. The germline V gene encodes CDR1 MDHEN and CDR2 SYDVKM. This CDR3 spans 15 amino acids. CDR3 amino acids: CASSLSRDINEKLFF. DNA for the CDR3: TGTGCCAGCAGTCTGTCCCGGGACATTAATGAAAAACTGTTTTTT.

This clone was picked up a small number of times. This chain uses TRBV5-1 with TRBJ2-5, with 8 positions matching TRBD1. From germline, CDR1 is SGHRS and CDR2 YFSETQ. The CDR3 has 14 amino acids. Trimming at V came to 4 bases and at J to 5 bases, leaving 7 bases not matched to a gene. CDR3 sequence (DNA): TGCGCCAGCAGCCGGCAGGGGGCTGGTGAGACCCAGTACTTC. Its translation is CASSRQGAGETQYF.

This clone is a singleton in its sample. The rearrangement uses TRBV18 and TRBJ1-1, with no clear D. Trimming stripped 3 bases from V and 1 base from J, with 15 bases between. Germline V lookup: CDR1 KGHSH, CDR2 LQKENI. This CDR3 region has 16 residues. The CDR3 reads CASSPTLQVTNTEAFF. In DNA form, the CDR3 reads TGTGCCAGCTCACCCACTCTTCAGGTGACGAACACTGAAGCTTTCTTT.

Here the CDR3 DNA reads TGCGCCAGCAGCGGACGGGACTTGGGAGAGACCCAGTACTTC. This sequence encodes CASSGRDLGETQYF. The V call is TRBV5-1, the J call TRBJ2-5, with D possibly matching TRBD2 (6 bases). V dropped 4 bases and J dropped 4 bases, with 14 bases sitting between them. The germline V gene encodes CDR1 SGHRS and CDR2 YFSETQ. CDR3 length equals 14 residues.

J is TRBJ2-5 and V is TRBV9, with D unclear. The CDR3 has 15 residues. Germline V lookup: CDR1 SGDLS, CDR2 YYNGEE. V gave up 0 bases and J gave up 0 bases, with 9 bases separating them. The CDR3 reads CASSVAVAYQETQYF. In nucleotides, the CDR3 is TGTGCCAGCAGCGTAGCGGTAGCATACCAAGAGACCCAGTACTTC.

The chain employs TRBV25-1 and TRBJ1-2; TRBD1 aligns across 7 bases. Trimming cost V 4 bases and J 3 bases; bases outside gene matches: 2. This CDR3 spans 13 amino acids. The V gene's germline CDR1 is MGHDK and CDR2 SYGVNS. The CDR3 loop is CASSVGGDYGYTF. The CDR3 bases are TGTGCCAGCAGTGTAGGGGGCGACTATGGCTACACCTTC.

V usage is TRBV5-1 and J usage is TRBJ1-5; 8 nucleotides match TRBD1. This CDR3 spans 13 amino acids. Germline V CDR1 and CDR2: SGHRS, YFSETQ. With 4 bases clipped from V and 7 bases from J, the junction kept 4 bases outside the gene matches. The CDR3 here is CASSPGGLQPQHF. CDR3 in DNA: TGCGCCAGCAGCCCAGGGGGCCTACAGCCCCAGCATTTT.

The chain employs TRBV12-5 and TRBJ1-2; 9 bases line up with TRBD1. V lost 0 bases, J lost 7 bases, and 9 bases stayed unmatched. The CDR3 has 16 residues. Germline CDR1 is LGHNT and CDR2 is FRNRAP. CDR3 loop: CASGLVLGTGSAGYTF. CDR3 nucleotide sequence: TGTGCTAGTGGTTTGGTCTTGGGGACAGGGAGTGCTGGCTACACCTTC.

CDR3 region: CASSLQGYEQYF. The CDR3 region has the DNA TGCGCCAGCAGTTTACAGGGGTACGAGCAGTACTTC. This chain joins TRBV5-1 and TRBJ2-7; TRBD1 matches 7 bases. Losses at the gene ends were 5 bases for V and 4 bases for J; bases not matched to a gene: 3. The germline V gene has CDR1 SGHRS and CDR2 YFSETQ. The CDR3 totals 12 residues.

The J gene is TRBJ2-7, the V gene TRBV5-4; D gene unclear. From germline, CDR1 is SGHNT and CDR2 YYREEE (reference sequence). V lost 5 bases and J lost 4, with 7 bases in between. The CDR3 has 11 residues. As DNA, the CDR3 is TGTGCCAGCAGTTTGTATTACGAGCAGTACTTC. Translation gives CASSLYYEQYF.

The chain is built from TRBV5-6 and TRBJ2-1; D unresolved. Per germline, CDR1 SGHDT and CDR2 YYEEEE. This CDR3 spans 15 amino acids. Trimming shortened V by 2 bases and J by 0 bases, and 9 bases separated the two germline ends. The CDR3 DNA reads TGTGCCAGCAGCTTTCTACGGTACTCCTACAATGAGCAGTTCTTC. This translates into CASSFLRYSYNEQFF.

This sequence joins TRBV29-1 and TRBJ2-2; D is possibly TRBD1 (5 bases). V was clipped by 0 bases and J by 3 bases, with 17 bases between them. The V gene's germline CDR1 is SQVTM and CDR2 ANQGSEA. The CDR3 has 17 residues. CDR3 protein: CSVEDPRRDRDTGELFF. DNA for the CDR3: TGCAGCGTTGAAGATCCGCGCAGGGATCGTGACACCGGGGAGCTGTTTTTT.

The J gene is TRBJ1-5, the V gene TRBV19; perhaps TRBD1 as D (5 bases). CDR3 size: 15 residues. Germline assignment: CDR1 LNHDA and CDR2 SQIVND (reference sequence). Trimming stripped 4 bases from V and 2 bases from J, with 12 bases between. The CDR3 spells CASSTAGLGNQPQHF. CDR3 sequence (DNA): TGTGCCAGTAGTACAGCGGGGCTGGGCAATCAGCCCCAGCATTTT. The complete variable domain, with remaining parts taken from reference TRBV19 and TRBJ1-5, reads DGGITQSPKYLFRKEGQNVTLSCEQNLNHDAMYWYRQDPGQGLRLIYYSQIVNDFQKGDIAEGYSVSREKKESFPLTVTSAQKNPTAFYLCASSTAGLGNQPQHFGDGTRLSIL.

V and J are TRBV4-1 and TRBJ2-1, with 9 bases matching TRBD1. V lost 5 bases, J lost 8 bases, and 10 bases stayed unmatched. The CDR3 covers 15 residues. Germline CDR1 is MGHRA and CDR2 is YSYEKL. The CDR3 reads CASSKGQGIYDEQFF. The CDR3 DNA reads TGCGCCAGCAGCAAGGGACAGGGAATTTATGATGAGCAGTTCTTC.

The chain joins TRBV2 to TRBJ2-3; maybe TRBD2 (5 bases). Trimming removed 6 bases at V and 0 bases at J, with 10 bases between. Germline CDR1 is SNHLY and CDR2 is FYNNEI. The CDR3 is made up of 14 amino acids. The CDR3 sequence is CASSSSRSTDTQYF. CDR3 bases: TGTGCCAGCAGCTCTAGCAGAAGCACAGATACGCAGTATTTT. The whole variable domain, filled in from reference TRBV2 and TRBJ2-3, reads EPEVTQTPSHQVTQMGQEVILRCVPISNHLYFYWYRQILGQKVEFLVSFYNNEISEKSEIFDDQFSVERPDGSNFTLKIRSTKLEDSAMYFCASSSSRSTDTQYFGPGTRLTVL.

This clone was picked up one time. The CDR3 nucleotides read TGTGCCAGTAGTATCGAACTGATGAACACTGAAGCTTTCTTT. This gives the protein CASSIELMNTEAFF. The chain has TRBV19 and TRBJ1-1; D remains unclear. The CDR3 is made up of 14 amino acids. The V end was cut by 3 bases, the J end by 0 bases, with 8 bases between. Germline V gene sequence: CDR1 LNHDA, CDR2 SQIVND (reference sequence). The full variable domain, completed using reference TRBV19 and TRBJ1-1, is DGGITQSPKYLFRKEGQNVTLSCEQNLNHDAMYWYRQDPGQGLRLIYYSQIVNDFQKGDIAEGYSVSREKKESFPLTVTSAQKNPTAFYLCASSIELMNTEAFFGQGTRLTVV.

This clone was recorded a few times. One end of the junction fails to match germline, which may point to a read error. As DNA, the CDR3 is TGTGCCAGCAGCTCACTGAGAAGACAGGGGGCTCCTGGCTACCCCTTC. Its protein product is CASSSLRRQGAPGYPF. The chain employs TRBV11-2 and TRBJ1-2; 10 bases line up with TRBD1. This CDR3 region has 16 residues. Germline V gene sequence: CDR1 SGHAT, CDR2 FQNNGV.

This chain joins TRBV5-1 and TRBJ1-1; possible D gene TRBD1, 6 bases. The CDR3 runs to 15 residues. Germline values: CDR1 SGHRS, CDR2 YFSETQ. The V and J ends lost 0 bases and 1 base respectively, with 10 bases between them. In DNA form, the CDR3 reads TGCGCCAGCAGCTTGGGTCGGACAGCGAACACTGAAGCTTTCTTT. This sequence encodes CASSLGRTANTEAFF.

The chain recombines TRBV7-2 with TRBJ1-4, with 10 nucleotides matching TRBD1. The CDR3 has 14 residues. The germline V gene encodes CDR1 SGHTA and CDR2 FQGNSA. With V trimmed by 3 bases and J by 8 bases, 3 bases remained unmatched. CDR3 sequence: CASSFDRGPEKLFF. In nucleotides, the CDR3 is TGTGCCAGCAGCTTTGACAGGGGGCCGGAAAAACTGTTTTTT.

This clone came up a few times. V usage is TRBV4-1 and J usage is TRBJ1-2; D might be TRBD1 (5 bases). CDR3 length: 11 amino acids. The V gene's germline CDR1 is MGHRA and CDR2 YSYEKL. V shed 2 bases and J shed 7 bases, with 5 bases lying between them. The CDR3 protein is CASSQRGGYTF. As DNA, the CDR3 is TGCGCCAGCAGCCAAAGGGGTGGCTACACCTTC.

The rearrangement uses TRBV7-3 and TRBJ2-3; 8 nucleotides line up with TRBD2. Germline assignment: CDR1 SGHTA and CDR2 FQGTGA. There are 18 residues in the CDR3. V shed 8 bases and J 3 bases; nucleotides not matched to a gene: 19. CDR3 amino acids: CASVSDTSGRPGTDTQYF. CDR3 coding DNA: TGTGCCAGCGTCTCGGATACTAGCGGACGTCCCGGGACAGATACGCAGTATTTT.

V gene TRBV10-3 combines with J gene TRBJ1-5; TRBD1 matches at 10 bases. The CDR3 totals 15 residues. Germline lookup yields CDR1 ENHRY and CDR2 SYGVKD. The CDR3 sequence is CATKRQGASNQPQHF. The CDR3 DNA follows: TGTGCAACCAAGAGACAGGGGGCCAGCAATCAGCCCCAGCATTTT.